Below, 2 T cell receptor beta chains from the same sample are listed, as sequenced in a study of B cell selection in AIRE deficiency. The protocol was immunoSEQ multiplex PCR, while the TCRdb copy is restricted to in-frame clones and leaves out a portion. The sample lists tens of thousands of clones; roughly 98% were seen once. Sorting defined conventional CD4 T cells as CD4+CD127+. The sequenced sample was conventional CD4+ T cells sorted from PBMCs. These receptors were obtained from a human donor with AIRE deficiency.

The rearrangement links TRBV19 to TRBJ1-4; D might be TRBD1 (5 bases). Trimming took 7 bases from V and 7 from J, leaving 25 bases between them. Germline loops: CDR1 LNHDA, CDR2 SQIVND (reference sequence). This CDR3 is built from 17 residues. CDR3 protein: CASTPQKKGPSGEKLFF. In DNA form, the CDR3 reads TGTGCCAGTACACCCCAGAAAAAGGGACCTTCGGGTGAAAAACTGTTTTTT.

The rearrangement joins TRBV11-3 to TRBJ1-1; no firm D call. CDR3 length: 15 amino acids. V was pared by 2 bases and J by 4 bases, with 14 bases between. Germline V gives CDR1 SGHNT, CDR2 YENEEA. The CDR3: CASSLRFGEGTEAFF. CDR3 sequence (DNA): TGTGCCAGCAGCTTACGATTCGGGGAGGGCACTGAAGCTTTCTTT.